The rows below give T cell receptor beta chains drawn from one sample of a study of blood T cell repertoires in COVID-19. Assay used: immunoSEQ multiplex PCR; TCRdb lists only in-frame clones, some missing. Of fewer than 350,000 clones in the sample, roughly 89% were seen once. The specimen was PBMCs or T cells enriched from blood (not recorded which). These receptors originate from a woman aged 40 to 50 who had recovered from COVID-19. CDR3s include the opening cysteine and the closing phenylalanine or tryptophan. The D gene is left open where the match is weak. Clone size is shown for a subset of rows, as once, few, many or a class of expanded clone.

J: TRBJ2-1; size: -; D: -; V: TRBV15; CDR3: CATSPTSNSYNEQFF; DNA: TGTGCCACCAGCCCGACATCAAACTCCTACAATGAGCAGTTCTTC
J: TRBJ2-5; size: few; D: TRBD1; V: TRBV7-6; CDR3: CASSFGTGKETQYF; DNA: TGTGCCAGCAGCTTTGGGACAGGGAAAGAGACCCAGTACTTC
J: TRBJ2-1; size: -; D: TRBD2; V: TRBV10-3; CDR3: CAISEFRLAGNNEQFF; DNA: TGTGCCATCAGTGAGTTCAGGCTAGCGGGAAACAATGAGCAGTTCTTC
J: TRBJ1-1; size: once; D: -; V: TRBV4-2; CDR3: CASSQDLGNTEAFF; DNA: TGTGCCAGCAGCCAAGATCTCGGGAACACTGAAGCTTTCTTT
J: TRBJ2-7; size: -; D: TRBD1; V: TRBV28; CDR3: CASSSGTGFSYEQYF; DNA: TGTGCCAGCAGTTCCGGGACAGGGTTTTCCTACGAGCAGTACTTC
J: TRBJ2-7; size: few; D: -; V: TRBV29-1; CDR3: CSVKTRAGSYEQYF; DNA: TGCAGCGTCAAAACCCGCGCGGGATCCTACGAGCAGTACTTC
J: TRBJ2-3; size: -; D: -; V: TRBV15; CDR3: CATSRPRDTQYF; DNA: TGTGCCACCAGCAGACCTCGAGATACGCAGTATTTT
J: TRBJ1-1; size: -; D: -; V: TRBV11-3; CDR3: CASSLEQYTEAFF; DNA: TGTGCCAGCAGCTTAGAACAATACACTGAAGCTTTCTTT
J: TRBJ2-3; size: -; D: -; V: TRBV27; CDR3: CASSLESGPLGTDTQYF; DNA: TGTGCCAGCAGTTTAGAGAGCGGGCCGCTGGGCACAGATACGCAGTATTTT
J: TRBJ1-2; size: once; D: -; V: TRBV7-2; CDR3: CASSAGQSYGYTF; DNA: TGTGCCAGCAGCGCCGGACAGTCCTATGGCTACACCTTC
J: TRBJ2-1; size: once; D: TRBD2; V: TRBV9; CDR3: CASSVAGTSGSKQFF; DNA: TGTGCCAGCAGCGTAGCCGGGACTAGCGGTAGCAAGCAGTTCTTC
J: TRBJ1-5; size: -; D: -; V: TRBV21-1; CDR3: CARGGQPQHF; DNA: TGTGCCAGGGGGGGTCAGCCCCAGCATTTT
J: TRBJ2-5; size: -; D: TRBD2; V: TRBV6-1; CDR3: CASSETWTSGTQYF; DNA: TGTGCCAGCAGTGAGACCTGGACTAGCGGGACCCAGTACTTC
J: TRBJ1-2; size: -; D: TRBD1; V: TRBV2; CDR3: CASTTGAGGIGGYTF; DNA: TGTGCCAGCACCACAGGGGCAGGGGGCATCGGAGGCTACACCTTC
J: TRBJ2-7; size: -; D: -; V: TRBV21-1; CDR3: CASSKARFCCQGYEQYF; DNA: TGTGCCAGCAGCAAAGCGCGGTTTTGCTGCCAGGGCTACGAGCAGTACTTC
J: TRBJ2-7; size: -; D: TRBD2; V: TRBV6-1; CDR3: CASALADYEQYF; DNA: TGTGCCAGCGCACTAGCGGACTACGAGCAGTACTTC
J: TRBJ2-5; size: -; D: -; V: TRBV5-1; CDR3: CASSTGETQYF; DNA: TGCGCCAGCAGCACGGGAGAGACCCAGTACTTC
J: TRBJ1-6; size: -; D: -; V: TRBV15; CDR3: CATSILTAGRNSPLHF; DNA: TGTGCCACCAGCATCCTCACGGCAGGGAGGAATTCACCCCTCCACTTT
J: TRBJ1-5; size: -; D: TRBD1; V: TRBV6-6; CDR3: CASSHLGRGLSNQPQHF; DNA: TGTGCCAGCAGTCACCTTGGTAGGGGGCTTAGCAATCAGCCCCAGCATTTT
J: TRBJ2-1; size: -; D: TRBD1; V: TRBV7-7; CDR3: CASSPTGGALNEQFF; DNA: TGTGCTAGCAGCCCCACAGGGGGCGCGTTGAATGAGCAGTTCTTC
J: TRBJ2-3; size: -; D: -; V: TRBV7-2; CDR3: CASSLMAHGPDTQYF; DNA: TGTGCCAGCAGCTTGATGGCACATGGTCCAGATACGCAGTATTTT
J: TRBJ2-5; size: -; D: -; V: TRBV20-1; CDR3: CSASGRDQETQYF; DNA: TGCAGTGCTAGTGGCAGGGATCAAGAGACCCAGTACTTC
J: TRBJ2-5; size: -; D: -; V: TRBV7-9; CDR3: CASSLEMVVETQYF; DNA: TGTGCCAGCAGCTTGGAGATGGTGGTAGAGACCCAGTACTTC
J: TRBJ1-5; size: -; D: -; V: TRBV15; CDR3: CATSRDIGRGGQPQHF; DNA: TGTGCCACCAGCAGAGATATCGGCAGGGGTGGTCAGCCCCAGCATTTT
J: TRBJ1-1; size: -; D: -; V: TRBV28; CDR3: CASSRQTVTNTEAFF; DNA: TGTGCCAGCAGCCGACAGACAGTTACGAACACTGAAGCTTTCTTT
J: TRBJ1-1; size: -; D: TRBD1; V: TRBV7-8; CDR3: CASSLVWTGGNTEAFF; DNA: TGTGCCAGCAGCTTAGTATGGACAGGGGGTAACACTGAAGCTTTCTTT
J: TRBJ2-7; size: -; D: TRBD2; V: TRBV27; CDR3: CASRRTSGVGYEQYF; DNA: TGTGCCAGCAGAAGAACTAGCGGGGTGGGCTACGAGCAGTACTTC
J: TRBJ2-7; size: -; D: -; V: TRBV27; CDR3: CASLPGDF; DNA: TGTGCCAGCCTACCGGGGGACTTC
J: TRBJ1-6; size: -; D: -; V: TRBV4-3; CDR3: CASSRDKDNSPLHF; DNA: TGCGCCAGCAGCCGGGACAAAGATAATTCACCCCTCCACTTT
J: TRBJ2-7; size: -; D: TRBD1; V: TRBV7-8; CDR3: CASSLAAGRGTYEQYF; DNA: TGTGCCAGCAGCTTAGCGGCGGGCAGGGGGACCTACGAGCAGTACTTC
J: TRBJ2-7; size: few; D: TRBD1; V: TRBV6-4; CDR3: CASTRGQGTSYEQYF; DNA: TGTGCCAGCACCCGAGGACAGGGGACCTCCTACGAGCAGTACTTC
J: TRBJ2-5; size: once; D: -; V: TRBV2; CDR3: CASSVPITQTGRGETQYF; DNA: TGTGCCAGCAGTGTTCCTATCACCCAAACAGGCAGGGGAGAGACCCAGTACTTC
J: TRBJ2-7; size: -; D: TRBD2; V: TRBV18; CDR3: CASSYDWGGEQYF; DNA: TGTGCCAGCTCTTACGACTGGGGGGGCGAGCAGTACTTC
J: TRBJ2-1; size: -; D: TRBD2; V: TRBV19; CDR3: CASRDLVGGRDNEQFF; DNA: TGTGCCAGTAGGGACCTCGTGGGCGGGAGGGACAATGAGCAGTTCTTC
J: TRBJ1-4; size: few; D: TRBD1; V: TRBV9; CDR3: CASSKGQGWEKLFF; DNA: TGTGCCAGCAGCAAGGGACAGGGGTGGGAAAAACTGTTTTTT
J: TRBJ1-2; size: -; D: -; V: TRBV7-9; CDR3: CASSLMVEGSYTF; DNA: TGTGCCAGCAGCTTAATGGTGGAGGGAAGCTACACCTTC
J: TRBJ1-5; size: few; D: -; V: TRBV4-2; CDR3: CASSPEIYQPQHF; DNA: TGTGCCAGCAGCCCCGAGATTTATCAGCCCCAGCATTTT
J: TRBJ2-3; size: -; D: -; V: TRBV18; CDR3: CASSPDFKWADTQYF; DNA: TGTGCCAGCTCACCAGACTTCAAATGGGCAGATACGCAGTATTTT
J: TRBJ2-7; size: once; D: -; V: TRBV7-2; CDR3: CASSWDTNSYEQYF; DNA: TGTGCCAGCAGCTGGGACACAAACTCCTACGAGCAGTACTTC
J: TRBJ2-7; size: -; D: -; V: TRBV7-2; CDR3: CASSLDTYEQYF; DNA: TGTGCCAGCAGCTTGGACACCTACGAGCAGTACTTC
J: TRBJ2-7; size: -; D: -; V: TRBV5-1; CDR3: CASSPTRPGQSPYEQYF; DNA: TGCGCCAGCAGCCCGACCCGACCAGGACAGTCCCCCTACGAGCAGTACTTC